These 21 T cell receptor beta chains were all obtained from the same sample, sequenced in a study of cytomegalovirus exposure and HLA in healthy donors. Profiled with immunoSEQ multiplex PCR; TCRdb holds only in-frame clones, not every one. This sample has about 280,000 clones, with roughly 90% found just once. The sample taken for sequencing was PBMCs. All receptors derive from a woman aged 18-29 years in good health and CMV-seronegative.

This chain connects TRBV11-2 to TRBJ2-1; a possible D gene is TRBD2 (5 bases). Per germline, CDR1 SGHAT and CDR2 FQNNGV. This CDR3 contains 13 residues. Trimming pared 6 bases from V and 5 bases from J, leaving 11 bases between. Here the CDR3 reads CASRGLRDNEQFF. DNA of the CDR3: TGTGCCAGCAGAGGACTCCGCGACAATGAGCAGTTCTTC. The full variable domain, rest sourced from reference TRBV11-2 and TRBJ2-1, is EAGVAQSPRYKIIEKRQSVAFWCNPISGHATLYWYQQILGQGPKLLIQFQNNGVVDDSQLPKDRFSAERLKGVDSTLKIQPAKLEDSAVYLCASRGLRDNEQFFGPGTRLTVL.

J is TRBJ2-1 and V is TRBV30, with TRBD2 identical over 13 bases. Trimming took 4 bases from V and 1 from J; bases not matched to a gene: 1. The CDR3 spans 15 residues. Germline values: CDR1 GTSNPN, CDR2 SVGIG (reference sequence). As DNA, the CDR3 is TGTGCCTGGACGGGACTAGCGGGATCCTACAATGAGCAGTTCTTC. Protein: CAWTGLAGSYNEQFF.

V is TRBV6-4 and J is TRBJ2-1, with TRBD1 matching over 9 bases. V shed 3 bases and J 6 bases; nucleotides not matched to a gene: 6. From germline, CDR1 is MRHNA and CDR2 SNTAGT. The CDR3 sequence is 15 residues long. In nucleotides, the CDR3 is TGTGCCAGCAGTGAGCCCGGGACAGGGTTCAATGAGCAGTTCTTC. Protein product: CASSEPGTGFNEQFF.

The chain couples TRBV6-5 to TRBJ1-6, with 7 bases that match TRBD1. Per germline, CDR1 MNHEY and CDR2 SVGAGI. Trimming at V came to 0 bases and at J to 9 bases, leaving 8 bases not matched to a gene. The CDR3 covers 16 residues. This CDR3 is CASSYSDRVSSSPLHF. CDR3 coding DNA: TGTGCCAGCAGTTACTCAGACAGGGTCTCGAGTTCACCCCTCCACTTT.

V is TRBV6-1 and J is TRBJ2-7; possibly TRBD2 for D (5 bases). V lost 3 bases and J 3 bases, leaving 12 bases between the germline ends. The length of the CDR3 is 14 residues. Germline-derived CDR1 and CDR2 are MNHNS and SASEGT. The CDR3 DNA is TGTGCCAGCAGTGATGGGCGGGCCAGCTACGAGCAGTACTTC. It encodes CASSDGRASYEQYF.

The CDR3 loop reads CASSPRGAQDYEQYF. As DNA, the CDR3 is TGTGCCAGCAGCCCCCGGGGAGCACAAGACTACGAGCAGTACTTC. The rearrangement links TRBV7-9 to TRBJ2-7; tentative D call: TRBD2 (5 bases). The V and J ends lost 5 bases and 3 bases respectively, with 17 bases between them. From germline, CDR1 is SEHNR and CDR2 FQNEAQ (reference sequence). The CDR3 is made up of 15 amino acids.

The chain employs TRBV28 and TRBJ1-5; maybe TRBD1 (5 bases). V lost 7 bases and J 3 bases, leaving 10 bases between the germline ends. Per the germline V gene, CDR1 is MDHEN and CDR2 is SYDVKM. The length of the CDR3 is 13 residues. The CDR3 bases are TGTGCCAGCACCGAAGGGGCCAATCAGCCCCAGCATTTT. It specifies CASTEGANQPQHF.

The rearrangement joins TRBV5-6 to TRBJ2-1; maybe TRBD1 (6 bases). CDR3 length equals 16 residues. Trimming took 5 bases from V and 1 from J, leaving 16 bases between them. CDR1 is SGHDT, CDR2 YYEEEE, per germline. CDR3 residues: CASRPQGHLSYNEQFF. The CDR3 coding sequence is TGTGCCAGCAGGCCCCAGGGGCATTTATCCTACAATGAGCAGTTCTTC.

The rearrangement links TRBV5-6 to TRBJ2-7, with 8 nucleotides matching TRBD2. The CDR3 has 18 residues. V lost 2 bases to trimming and J lost 6 bases; unmatched junction nucleotides: 19. The germline CDR1 and CDR2 sequences are SGHDT and YYEEEE. The CDR3 protein is CASSFPSGSRKSPGEQYF. CDR3 DNA sequence: TGTGCCAGCAGCTTCCCCAGCGGGAGTCGTAAGTCTCCGGGCGAGCAGTACTTC.

This clone was counted once. The chain is built from TRBV4-3 and TRBJ2-2; 7 nucleotides align to TRBD2. The J segment lost 5 bases and the V segment lost 0 bases, leaving 6 bases of the junction unmatched. CDR1 and CDR2 from the germline V gene are LGHNA and YSLEER. This CDR3 region has 16 residues. CDR3 in amino acids: CASSQDQGGETGELFF. The CDR3 coding sequence is TGCGCCAGCAGCCAAGATCAGGGAGGGGAAACCGGGGAGCTGTTTTTT.

This clone has just one count. This chain links TRBV27 with TRBJ2-1; 7 nucleotides line up with TRBD2. The CDR3 covers 15 residues. J was trimmed by 7 bases and V by 3 bases; bases with no gene match: 9. The V gene's germline CDR1 is MNHEY and CDR2 SMNVEV (reference sequence). CDR3 bases: TGTGCCAGCAGTTTTGGGGCGGGAGTTTTAAATGAGCAGTTCTTC. Amino acid sequence: CASSFGAGVLNEQFF.

The rearrangement joins TRBV30 to TRBJ1-5; D possibly corresponds to TRBD1 (6 bases). The germline CDR1 and CDR2 sequences are GTSNPN and SVGIG (reference sequence). Trimming stripped 1 base from V and 3 bases from J, with 16 bases between. The CDR3 is 16 residues long. CDR3 nucleotides: TGTGCCTGGAGTGAACATGGGAGACAGGCCAATCAGCCCCAGCATTTT. Protein product: CAWSEHGRQANQPQHF.

This clone was recorded once. J is TRBJ1-5 and V is TRBV15; D uncertain. Per germline, CDR1 LNHNV and CDR2 YYDKDF (reference sequence). The CDR3 is 17 residues long. Trimming cost V 5 bases and J 0 bases, with 17 bases left between them. The CDR3 DNA follows: TGTGCCACCAGCCCCAACGTAGGAGGGTATAGCAATCAGCCCCAGCATTTT. Its protein product is CATSPNVGGYSNQPQHF. Complete variable domain (other parts from reference TRBV15 and TRBJ1-5): DAMVIQNPRYQVTQFGKPVTLSCSQTLNHNVMYWYQQKSSQAPKLLFHYYDKDFNNEADTPDNFQSRRPNTSFCFLDIRSPGLGDTAMYLCATSPNVGGYSNQPQHFGDGTRLSIL.

The chain combines TRBV15 with TRBJ1-2; D is undetermined. The CDR3 is 15 amino acids. Trimming stripped 0 bases from V and 6 bases from J, with 14 bases between. Germline V lookup: CDR1 LNHNV, CDR2 YYDKDF (reference sequence). The CDR3 region has the DNA TGTGCCACCAGCAGAGAGGCAGGACTTACAGATGGCTACACCTTC. As protein: CATSREAGLTDGYTF.

The chain links TRBV6-5 to TRBJ2-7, with a tentative D call TRBD1 (5 bases). The CDR3 covers 12 residues. Germline values: CDR1 MNHEY, CDR2 SVGAGI. The V end was cut by 5 bases, the J end by 9 bases, with 14 bases between. In DNA, the CDR3 is TGTGCCAGCAGTCCCTTTCAGGGTGCGCAGTACTTC. It yields the protein CASSPFQGAQYF.

The chain is built from TRBV21-1 and TRBJ2-7; the D call in the table, TRBD2, was not verified against the DNA. TRBV21-1 counts as a pseudogene. The CDR3 covers 14 residues. The CDR3 DNA sequence: TGTGCCAGCACCCTACCAAAGGAGTCCTACGAGCAGTACTTC. Translated: CASTLPKESYEQYF.

The chain carries TRBV12-5 and TRBJ2-7; weak D call: TRBD2 (6 bases). The CDR3 is made up of 14 amino acids. Germline-derived CDR1 and CDR2 are LGHNT and FRNRAP. V was trimmed by 7 bases and J by 6 bases, leaving 19 bases between them. This CDR3 reads CASDPRRGCCEQYF. The CDR3 DNA reads as TGTGCTAGTGACCCCCGACGGGGGTGTTGCGAGCAGTACTTC.

The V gene is TRBV5-4, the J gene TRBJ2-7; 10 bases match TRBD1. Germline V gives CDR1 SGHNT, CDR2 YYREEE (reference sequence). The CDR3 contains 15 residues. With 4 bases clipped from V and 1 base from J, the junction kept 5 bases outside the gene matches. This chain's CDR3 is CASSARDRGSYEQYF. Written as DNA, the CDR3 is TGTGCCAGCAGCGCCCGGGACAGGGGTTCCTACGAGCAGTACTTC.

The rearrangement joins TRBV28 to TRBJ2-7; 7 bases fit TRBD1. Unmatched junction bases numbered 9, after V lost 7 bases and J lost 3 bases. CDR3 length: 14 residues. From germline, CDR1 is MDHEN and CDR2 SYDVKM. The CDR3 is CASKAPGQFYEQYF. In DNA form, the CDR3 reads TGTGCCAGCAAGGCCCCGGGACAGTTCTACGAGCAGTACTTC.

The J gene is TRBJ1-2, the V gene TRBV30, with 10 bases that match TRBD1. CDR3 length: 15 amino acids. Germline loops: CDR1 GTSNPN, CDR2 SVGIG (reference sequence). The V gene end was trimmed by 2 bases and the J gene end by 7 bases; junction bases not matched to a gene: 10. The CDR3 DNA follows: TGTGCCTGGAGTAAATCCTCCGGGACAGGGGTTGGCTACACCTTC. Translating gives CAWSKSSGTGVGYTF.

The chain uses TRBV2 and TRBJ2-4, with D perhaps TRBD2 (7 bases). CDR3 size: 13 residues. Germline CDR1 and CDR2: SNHLY and FYNNEI. CDR3 protein: CAGGGLAKNIQYF. The CDR3 DNA sequence: TGTGCGGGAGGGGGATTAGCCAAAAACATTCAGTACTTC.